This T cell receptor (beta chain) stems from a study of Graves' ophthalmopathy and Graves' hyperthyroidism listed by TCRdb under 2018. Describing the broader study: Stable hyperthyroidism was defined as no progression to ophthalmopathy within 18 months of follow-up. To tell Graves' ophthalmopathy apart from Graves' hyperthyroidism, and to predict which patients would progress to ophthalmopathy, the study relied on TCR beta repertoire signatures. In total, over 130 blood samples were TCR-sequenced: around 42 ophthalmopathy, under 80 hyperthyroidism and about 17 hyperthyroidism-to-ophthalmopathy patients. To explore V-J signatures that separate ophthalmopathy from hyperthyroidism, a discovery set of about 96 patients was enrolled, consisting of approximately 44 with ophthalmopathy and roughly 59 with stable hyperthyroidism. An independent validation cohort was composed of some 19 hyperthyroidism patients and approximately 15 patients who later progressed from hyperthyroidism to ophthalmopathy. In roughly 6 hyperthyroidism patients, T-cell repertoires of thyroid tissue and blood were compared. Following sampling, methimazole starting at 30 mg daily was administered to hyperthyroidism patients, and high-dose intravenous methylprednisolone was administered to ophthalmopathy patients.

According to the germline V gene, CDR1 reads MGHDK and CDR2 reads SYGVNS. V is shortened by 6 bases, J by 9 bases, and the region joining them spans 14 bases. From its cysteine to its phenylalanine, the CDR3 spans 13 amino acids. The retained sequence is limited to the CDR3, 39 bases, with the frame set at the first base. Patients with hyperthyroidism were aged 18 to 65 years, had been newly diagnosed, and had a disease duration of less than 2 months. Patients were excluded if they had other autoimmune diseases, uncontrolled infections, pregnancy or lactation. Clinical symptoms, serum thyroxine, TRAb, thyroid ultrasound and orbital computed tomography were used for diagnosis. Trizol reagent was used to extract the total RNA, and its quality was then checked on an Agilent 2100 Bioanalyzer. For repertoire sequencing, the TCR beta CDR3 regions were amplified from RNA transcripts. A first-round RT-PCR used HTBI primers with the Qiagen OneStep RT-PCR kit, followed by a second-round multiplex PCR, size selection and purification. Sequencing of the libraries was carried out on an Illumina HiSeq2000 in paired-end mode with 100 bp reads. As for the original processing: Reads were processed with SOAPnuke, discarding reads with adapters, uncalled bases, mean Phred below 15, or no exact constant-primer or identifier match. High-quality paired reads were merged with COPE v1.2.5. Unique nucleotide sequences were defined as clonotypes and aligned to IMGT TRB V, D and J references using MiTCR v1.1. The analysis was limited to V-J combinations with a frequency above 0.0001, which together covered just over 98% of the repertoires. A TCR clonal expansion and chaos score per V-J combination was defined as the ratio of F50 clonal expansion to chaos observed in the TCRdist matrix. Welch's t-statistics and random forest were used to reduce the features to approximately 13 V-J combinations, which were then used as input to a naive Bayes classifier. The similarity between thyroid and blood repertoires was quantified using the Morisita-Horn index. The public sequencing data were trimmed at Q25 with fastp and processed into clonotypes with MiXCR by TCRdb, which kept only in-frame beta chains. Rows merge per CDR3 protein into single entries with the most common DNA and genes. TCRdb's processing, not the authors' own work, is the source of the V and J calls. This sample has around 1,000,000 distinct CDR3 sequences in its table, and about 36% of those were observed once. The ten largest account for around 10% of the sample.

General findings and caveats noted by the study authors: In cross-validation, the 13-signature model distinguished ophthalmopathy from stable hyperthyroidism with just over 85% sensitivity and about 81% specificity, while in the test set the corresponding values were around 79% and 71%. In validation, the model predicted ophthalmopathy progression with 70.59% sensitivity and 72.22% specificity; 12 predicted patients were CT-confirmed with GO in a median of approximately 6.5 months. Most expanded thyroid clonotypes with frequency above 0.001 were also detected in blood, suggesting blood repertoires may reflect the thyroid immune response. Sample size was not statistically predetermined, and group allocation was not concealed from the investigators.

This clonotype was counted ten times or more. Its antigen is not yet known. Qualities for individual bases were not recorded, and no much larger clone is one base off. The sequencing input was peripheral blood or thyroid tissue (not recorded which). The rearrangement joined TRBV25-1 to TRBJ1-4, with the D gene too uncertain to name. The clonotype originates from an adult man with Graves' hyperthyroidism. The CDR3 protein sequence reads: CASSSSLEKKLFF. The nucleotides read TGTGCCAGCAGCTCCAGCTTAGAGAAAAAACTGTTTTTT.